This T cell receptor (beta chain) was identified in a study of cytomegalovirus exposure and HLA in healthy donors. Germline lookup yields CDR1 PRHDT and CDR2 FYEKMQ (reference sequence). The CDR3 loop spans 17 amino acids. Trimming took 2 bases from V and 2 from J, leaving 15 bases between them. The PCR contained 60 Vbeta and 13 Jbeta primers. The method was immunoSEQ multiplex PCR; TCRdb's version includes in-frame clones alone and lacks a portion of them. The sample carries about 110,000 clones, around 80% recorded once. This TCR was sampled from a man aged 40-49 years in good health and CMV-seronegative. Input material: PBMCs. The chain is built from TRBV13 and TRBJ2-2; D gene ambiguous. The CDR3 region has the DNA TGTGCCAGCAGCTTAAAGATTAGGTCGGGTAACACCGGGGAGCTGTTTTTT. Translation gives CASSLKIRSGNTGELFF.